Shown below are 24 T cell receptor beta chains from a single sample sequenced in a study of blood T cell repertoires in COVID-19. Using immunoSEQ multiplex PCR, the repertoire was profiled, and TCRdb retains in-frame clones only, with some absent. The sample carries approximately 140,000 clones, around 86% recorded once. The sequenced material came from peripheral blood. Receptors originate from a man aged 35 to 55 with active or convalescent COVID-19.

The chain carries TRBV5-8 and TRBJ2-1, with 9 bases lining up with TRBD2. This CDR3 region has 15 residues. CDR1 is SGHTS and CDR2 is YDEGEE in the germline V gene. With V trimmed by 2 bases and J by 0 bases, 0 bases remained unmatched. CDR3 sequence (DNA): TGTGCCAGCAGCTTTAGCGGGGGCTCCTACAATGAGCAGTTCTTC. The encoded protein is CASSFSGGSYNEQFF.

The chain uses TRBV7-3 and TRBJ2-7, with a tentative D call TRBD1 (6 bases). The CDR3 loop spans 13 amino acids. CDR1 is SGHTA, CDR2 FQGTGA, per germline. The V end was cut by 2 bases, the J end by 5 bases, with 10 bases between. CDR3 DNA sequence: TGTGCCAGCAGCTTATACCGGGACAACGAGCAGTACTTC. Residues: CASSLYRDNEQYF.

This clone has more than one count but fewer than ten. This sequence joins TRBV25-1 and TRBJ1-4; no definite D call. Per germline, CDR1 MGHDK and CDR2 SYGVNS. Trimming took off 4 bases at V and 8 bases at J, with 17 bases between the two ends. The CDR3 has 15 residues. CDR3 region: CASSAPVSLVEKLFF. As DNA, the CDR3 is TGTGCCAGCAGTGCCCCTGTGAGTCTAGTCGAAAAACTGTTTTTT.

This chain uses TRBV5-4 with TRBJ2-5; weak D call: TRBD2 (7 bases). V was shortened by 4 bases and J by 4 bases, with 20 bases between the two germline ends. Germline loops: CDR1 SGHNT, CDR2 YYREEE (reference sequence). The CDR3 is 16 amino acids. For the CDR3, the DNA is TGTGCCAGCAGCCTCCGGGGGGCGCAAAGTCGAGAGACCCAGTACTTC. Amino acids: CASSLRGAQSRETQYF.

The rearrangement joins TRBV5-1 to TRBJ2-5; 11 bases agree with TRBD2. This CDR3 has 14 residues. The germline gives CDR1 SGHRS, CDR2 YFSETQ. Trimming cost V 6 bases and J 2 bases; bases outside gene matches: 3. The CDR3 sequence: CASTRLAGQETQYF. The CDR3 region has the DNA TGCGCCAGCACCCGACTAGCGGGACAAGAGACCCAGTACTTC.

The chain has TRBV20-1 and TRBJ1-4; the D is unclear. Looked up from germline, CDR1 is DFQATT and CDR2 is SNEGSKA (reference sequence). The CDR3 runs to 10 residues. V was trimmed by 5 bases and J by 7 bases, leaving 5 bases between them. The CDR3 sequence is CSAAGEKLFF. CDR3 nucleotide sequence: TGCAGTGCTGCAGGTGAAAAACTGTTTTTT.

The genes are TRBV3-1 (or the pseudogene TRBV3-2) and TRBJ2-7; D not resolved. The germline CDR1 and CDR2 sequences are LGHDT and YNNKEL (reference sequence). With 6 bases removed from V and 1 base from J, the gap between germline ends came to 10 bases. This CDR3 is 13 amino acids long. The CDR3 DNA reads as TGTGCCAGCAGTTGGTCAGGATCCTACGAGCAGTACTTC. Amino acids: CASSWSGSYEQYF.

The J gene is TRBJ2-1, the V gene TRBV18, with 9 positions matching TRBD2. Germline lookup yields CDR1 KGHSH and CDR2 LQKENI. V lost 0 bases and J lost 4; bases outside the gene matches: 4. The CDR3 is 16 amino acids. In DNA form, the CDR3 reads TGTGCCAGCTCACCACCGGCGGGGGGGATGTACAATGAGCAGTTCTTC. The encoded protein is CASSPPAGGMYNEQFF.

This clone came up once. The J gene is TRBJ2-2, the V gene TRBV6-2 or TRBV6-3, with 9 bases lining up with TRBD2. From germline, CDR1 is MNHEY and CDR2 SVGEGT. The CDR3 is made up of 17 amino acids. Trimming removed 2 bases from V and 8 bases from J; junction bases left unmatched: 12. For the CDR3, the DNA is TGTGCCAGCAGTTACCCCAGATTAGCGGGGGCCAGGGGGGAGCTGTTTTTT. It codes for CASSYPRLAGARGELFF.

J is TRBJ2-2 and V is TRBV11-2, with a tentative D call TRBD2 (6 bases). Trimming shortened V by 3 bases and J by 0 bases, and 8 bases separated the two germline ends. CDR1 is SGHAT and CDR2 is FQNNGV in the germline V gene. There are 15 residues in the CDR3. The CDR3, as DNA: TGTGCCAGCAGCTTTGGCGGGGCGAACACCGGGGAGCTGTTTTTT. Protein sequence: CASSFGGANTGELFF.

The J gene is TRBJ2-5, the V gene TRBV7-2; 7 bases map to TRBD1. Germline V gene sequence: CDR1 SGHTA, CDR2 FQGNSA. This CDR3 spans 16 amino acids. V dropped 5 bases and J dropped 6; count of bases not matched to a gene: 15. The CDR3 here is CASSLKIDRVGQTQYF. The DNA for the CDR3 is TGTGCCAGCAGCCTTAAAATAGACAGGGTGGGGCAGACCCAGTACTTC.

The chain has TRBV13 and TRBJ1-2; 7 bases are shared with TRBD1. Germline V gene lookup returns CDR1 PRHDT and CDR2 FYEKMQ (reference sequence). The V and J ends lost 6 bases and 5 bases, in that order; junction bases with no gene match: 9. The length of the CDR3 is 14 residues. Written as DNA, the CDR3 is TGTGCCAGCAGTCCGTCACAGGGGCGATATGGCTACACCTTC. Translated, it gives CASSPSQGRYGYTF.

The chain links TRBV25-1 to TRBJ1-2; D perhaps matches TRBD1 (5 bases). Trimming stripped 1 base from V and 3 bases from J, with 9 bases between. This CDR3 region has 14 residues. CDR1 and CDR2 (germline): MGHDK, SYGVNS. Here the CDR3 DNA reads TGTGCCAGCAGTGAATTTGACAGTTACTATGGCTACACCTTC. Amino acids: CASSEFDSYYGYTF.

The V gene is TRBV3-1 (or the pseudogene TRBV3-2), the J gene TRBJ2-7, with D perhaps matching TRBD1 (6 bases). This CDR3 is 13 amino acids long. The germline V and J ends were trimmed by 3 bases and 3 bases, with 9 bases remaining between them. Germline CDR1 and CDR2: LGHDT and YNNKEL (reference sequence). CDR3 sequence reads: CASSHLGGYEQYF. The DNA of the CDR3 is TGTGCCAGCAGCCATTTAGGGGGCTACGAGCAGTACTTC.

This chain joins TRBV3-1 (or the pseudogene TRBV3-2) and TRBJ1-3; 9 positions agree with TRBD1. Germline CDR1 reads LGHDT; CDR2 reads YNNKEL (reference sequence). The CDR3 is 17 residues long. Losses at the gene ends were 3 bases for V and 6 bases for J; bases not matched to a gene: 12. The CDR3 nucleotides read TGTGCCAGCAGCCATTGGGGTTCCGGGACAGGGATAAACACCATATATTTT. It encodes CASSHWGSGTGINTIYF.

This clone was detected once. The rearrangement uses TRBV27 and TRBJ2-7; TRBD1 agrees at 8 bases. This CDR3 is built from 14 residues. After removal of 1 base from V and 5 bases from J, the junction contained 4 bases not matched to a gene. CDR1 is MNHEY, CDR2 SMNVEV, per germline (reference sequence). CDR3 nucleotides: TGTGCCAGCAGTTTATACAGGGGGGACGACGAGCAGTACTTC. Amino acids: CASSLYRGDDEQYF.

The gene calls are TRBV5-1 and TRBJ2-1; the D gene is possibly TRBD1 (5 bases). CDR1 is SGHRS and CDR2 is YFSETQ in the germline V gene. This CDR3 has 12 amino acids. The V end lost 0 bases, the J end lost 10 bases, and 8 bases lay between the germline ends. For the CDR3, the DNA is TGCGCCAGCAGCTTGGGACAGCGAGAGCAGTTCTTC. Translation: CASSLGQREQFF.

The chain uses TRBV7-2 and TRBJ1-4; D remains unclear. The germline V gene encodes CDR1 SGHTA and CDR2 FQGNSA. The CDR3 length is 14 residues. Trimming pared 5 bases from V and 5 bases from J, leaving 12 bases between. The CDR3 spells CASSPDGGNEKLFF. The CDR3 DNA sequence: TGTGCCAGCAGCCCAGACGGAGGAAATGAAAAACTGTTTTTT.

This sequence joins TRBV7-6 and TRBJ2-2; D is unclear. V was trimmed by 1 base and J by 4 bases, leaving 16 bases between them. This CDR3 region has 17 residues. Germline-derived CDR1 and CDR2 are SGHVS and FNYEAQ. The CDR3 here is CASSLVLQTHLTGELFF. CDR3 sequence (DNA): TGTGCCAGCAGCTTAGTTTTACAAACGCACCTCACCGGGGAGCTGTTTTTT. The entire variable domain, with the rest obtained from reference TRBV7-6 and TRBJ2-2, is as follows: GAGVSQSPRYKVTKRGQDVALRCDPISGHVSLYWYRQALGQGPEFLTYFNYEAQQDKSGLPNDRFSAERPEGSISTLTIQRTEQRDSAMYRCASSLVLQTHLTGELFFGEGSRLTVL.

The gene calls are TRBV5-1 and TRBJ1-4; 8 bases agree with TRBD1. With 3 bases clipped from V and 0 bases from J, the junction kept 4 bases outside the gene matches. The CDR3 consists of 16 residues. Germline CDR1 reads SGHRS; CDR2 reads YFSETQ. CDR3 in DNA: TGCGCCAGCAGCTACCTACAGGGGGCAACTAATGAAAAACTGTTTTTT. Amino acid sequence: CASSYLQGATNEKLFF. The full variable domain, completed using reference TRBV5-1 and TRBJ1-4, is KAGVTQTPRYLIKTRGQQVTLSCSPISGHRSVSWYQQTPGQGLQFLFEYFSETQRNKGNFPGRFSGRQFSNSRSEMNVSTLELGDSALYLCASSYLQGATNEKLFFGSGTQLSVL.

This clone was observed a handful of times. This rearrangement joins TRBV5-6 to TRBJ1-1; 11 bases are a match to TRBD1. V lost 3 bases, J lost 0 bases, and 4 bases stayed unmatched. CDR3 length: 16 residues. Germline V CDR1 and CDR2: SGHDT, YYEEEE. In DNA form, the CDR3 reads TGTGCCAGCAGCTGGACAGGGGGCTTCATGAACACTGAAGCTTTCTTT. Its translation: CASSWTGGFMNTEAFF.

V usage is TRBV7-9 and J usage is TRBJ1-6, with a possible D match to TRBD1 (5 bases). CDR1 SEHNR and CDR2 FQNEAQ come from the germline V gene (reference sequence). V shed 2 bases and J shed 6 bases, with 8 bases lying between them. CDR3 length: 14 amino acids. The CDR3 loop reads CASSLQGGNSPLHF. The CDR3 bases are TGTGCCAGCAGCTTACAGGGTGGTAATTCACCCCTCCACTTT.

V gene TRBV10-3 combines with J gene TRBJ1-5; 8 bases map to TRBD1. Looked up from germline, CDR1 is ENHRY and CDR2 is SYGVKD. CDR3 length: 14 amino acids. V shed 10 bases and J 2 bases; nucleotides not matched to a gene: 7. The CDR3 DNA follows: TGTGCCACTCAGGGGGCGCGGGGCAATCAGCCCCAGCATTTT. Translating gives CATQGARGNQPQHF.

This rearrangement joins TRBV5-4 to TRBJ1-2; D call uncertain. The germline V gene has CDR1 SGHNT and CDR2 YYREEE (reference sequence). The CDR3 consists of 13 residues. V lost 3 bases to trimming and J lost 2 bases, with 8 bases between them. CDR3 nucleotides: TGTGCCAGCAGCTCGACTGCCAACTATGGCTACACCTTC. It encodes CASSSTANYGYTF.